This T cell receptor (beta chain) was captured in a study of T-cell memory formation after mild COVID-19. Study as a whole: Among the donors, TCR clusters were largely specific to each donor.

Study-level results: Contracting clones, day 15 to 85, had balanced CD4/CD8, and later expanders favored CD4+. Some clones that responded turned up in pre-infection memory, which suggests that cross-reactive memory joined in.

V gave up 0 bases and J gave up 0 bases, with 12 bases separating them. In germline, CDR1 is LGHDT, CDR2 YNNKEL (reference sequence). The CDR3 is 16 residues long. It was 5'RACE with constant-segment primers that produced the TCR alpha and TCR beta cDNA libraries, which carried sample barcodes and UMIs. TCRdb fed the 5' RACE reads into MiXCR, producing one record per CDR3 protein. The data hold 350,000 or so distinct CDR3 sequences, with more than 20% observed a single time. On this clonotype: Its antigen is unknown.

The specimen was PBMCs or a T cell subset sorted from them (not recorded which). V usage is TRBV3-1 and J usage is TRBJ2-7; D may be TRBD2 (6 bases). The receptor was isolated from a man younger than 30 who had mild COVID-19 (a few samples of this study predate the infection). Cell type and time point are not known. In DNA form, the CDR3 reads TGTGCCAGCAGCCAAGATCGGGAAGCGGGCTCCTACGAGCAGTACTTC. It translates to CASSQDREAGSYEQYF.